These T cell receptor beta chains were read from a single sample in a study of glioma-infiltrating T cells. Using its own MiXCR run on the multiplex PCR reads, TCRdb lists one record per CDR3 protein. The sample includes approximately 40,000 distinct CDR3 sequences, under 25% of them seen just once. Sequences were obtained from glioma tissue, nonneoplastic brain tissue, or PBMCs (not recorded which). The receptors shown here come from a human donor with low-grade glioma or glioblastoma, undergoing nonglioma brain surgery, or in good health (not recorded which). Both conserved end residues are part of each CDR3. A D gene is named only where the DNA matches it firmly. Size is omitted from some rows. Given values are once, few, many or a class for expanded clones.

abundance: .; d_gene: .; j_gene: TRBJ2-7; v_gene: TRBV19; CDR3nt: TGTGCCAGTAGTATAGGGGGCGCCTACGAGCAGTACTTC; CDR3aa: CASSIGGAYEQYF
abundance: few; d_gene: .; j_gene: TRBJ1-1; v_gene: TRBV29-1; CDR3nt: TGCAGCGTAGACAGGATGAACACTGAAGCTTTCTTT; CDR3aa: CSVDRMNTEAFF
abundance: many; d_gene: TRBD2; j_gene: TRBJ2-1; v_gene: TRBV19; CDR3nt: TGTGCCAGTAGTTATAGCGGGATATCCTACAATGAGCAGTTCTTC; CDR3aa: CASSYSGISYNEQFF
abundance: many; d_gene: TRBD2; j_gene: TRBJ2-1; v_gene: TRBV19; CDR3nt: TGTGCCAGTAGTACAACTAGCGGCAATGAGCAGTTCTTC; CDR3aa: CASSTTSGNEQFF
abundance: many; d_gene: TRBD1; j_gene: TRBJ2-7; v_gene: TRBV20-1; CDR3nt: TGCAGTGGATCGACAGGGAACTCCTACGAGCAGTACTTC; CDR3aa: CSGSTGNSYEQYF
abundance: .; d_gene: TRBD2; j_gene: TRBJ2-1; v_gene: TRBV5-6; CDR3nt: TGTGCCAGCAGCTTATTTAGCGGGATGGACAATGAGCAGTTCTTC; CDR3aa: CASSLFSGMDNEQFF
abundance: many; d_gene: .; j_gene: TRBJ1-1; v_gene: TRBV11-1; CDR3nt: TGTGCCAGCAGCTTAAGGCGGGGGCAGAACACTGAAGCTTTCTTT; CDR3aa: CASSLRRGQNTEAFF
abundance: .; d_gene: .; j_gene: TRBJ1-6; v_gene: TRBV27; CDR3nt: TGTGCCAGCGGCGCCACCTATAATTTGCCCCTCCACTTT; CDR3aa: CASGATYNLPLHF
abundance: once; d_gene: .; j_gene: TRBJ2-2; v_gene: TRBV7-3; CDR3nt: TGTGCCAGCAGCTTAATTCCGCCTCCACCGAGCAAGACCACCAACACCGGGGAGCTGTTTTTT; CDR3aa: CASSLIPPPPSKTTNTGELFF
abundance: many; d_gene: TRBD1; j_gene: TRBJ2-2; v_gene: TRBV5-1; CDR3nt: TGCGCCAGCAGCACGGTACAGGGGGTTGACCCTTGGACCGGGGAGCTGTTTTTT; CDR3aa: CASSTVQGVDPWTGELFF
abundance: .; d_gene: .; j_gene: TRBJ2-2; v_gene: TRBV12-3/TRBV12-4; CDR3nt: TGTGCCAGCAGTTTGGGAACAACGAACACCGGGGAGCTGTTTTTT; CDR3aa: CASSLGTTNTGELFF
abundance: .; d_gene: .; j_gene: TRBJ2-5; v_gene: TRBV19; CDR3nt: TGTGCCAGTAGTACAGACGCGGGGGAGACCCAGTACTTC; CDR3aa: CASSTDAGETQYF
abundance: .; d_gene: TRBD2; j_gene: TRBJ2-5; v_gene: TRBV4-2; CDR3nt: TGTGCCAGCAGCCAAGAGACTAGCGGGGGGACCCAGTACTTC; CDR3aa: CASSQETSGGTQYF
abundance: .; d_gene: .; j_gene: TRBJ2-7; v_gene: TRBV2; CDR3nt: TGTGCCAGCAGTTCACAGGGAAGCTCCTACGAGCAGTACTTC; CDR3aa: CASSSQGSSYEQYF
abundance: few; d_gene: .; j_gene: TRBJ2-3; v_gene: TRBV19; CDR3nt: TGTGCCAGTAGTTTGGGACTGGCTCAAATCACAGATACGCAGTATTTT; CDR3aa: CASSLGLAQITDTQYF
abundance: few; d_gene: TRBD1; j_gene: TRBJ1-5; v_gene: TRBV12-3/TRBV12-4; CDR3nt: TGTGCCAGCAGTTCCGGACAGGGGAATAGCAATCAGCCCCAGCATTTT; CDR3aa: CASSSGQGNSNQPQHF
abundance: many; d_gene: .; j_gene: TRBJ2-7; v_gene: TRBV27; CDR3nt: TGTGCCAGCAGTTTTACAGGGAGAAACGAGCAGTACTTC; CDR3aa: CASSFTGRNEQYF
abundance: few; d_gene: .; j_gene: TRBJ2-1; v_gene: TRBV9; CDR3nt: TGTGCCAGCAGCGCAACTTCTGAGCAGTTCTTC; CDR3aa: CASSATSEQFF
abundance: many; d_gene: TRBD1; j_gene: TRBJ1-5; v_gene: TRBV28; CDR3nt: TGTGCCAGCAGTTTATATTCCTTAGGGGACAGGGTAAATCAGCCCCAGCATTTT; CDR3aa: CASSLYSLGDRVNQPQHF
abundance: many; d_gene: .; j_gene: TRBJ2-7; v_gene: TRBV27; CDR3nt: TGTGCCAGCAGTTTAAGGGGGGACTCCTACGAGCAGTACTTC; CDR3aa: CASSLRGDSYEQYF
abundance: few; d_gene: .; j_gene: TRBJ2-3; v_gene: TRBV5-1; CDR3nt: TGCGCCAGCACAAACACAGATACGCAGTATTTT; CDR3aa: CASTNTDTQYF
abundance: many; d_gene: .; j_gene: TRBJ1-1; v_gene: TRBV20-1; CDR3nt: TGCAGCCTAGGGTACGGGACTGAAGCTTTCTTT; CDR3aa: CSLGYGTEAFF
abundance: few; d_gene: TRBD2; j_gene: TRBJ2-1; v_gene: TRBV12-5; CDR3nt: TGTGCTAGTGGTGCCTACCCGGGACTAGCGGGGGACAATGAGCAGTTCTTC; CDR3aa: CASGAYPGLAGDNEQFF
abundance: many; d_gene: TRBD2; j_gene: TRBJ2-1; v_gene: TRBV7-9; CDR3nt: TGTGCCAGCAGCCCCCAGGGACTAGCGGGGAGGTATGAGCAGTTCTTC; CDR3aa: CASSPQGLAGRYEQFF
abundance: many; d_gene: .; j_gene: TRBJ2-7; v_gene: TRBV4-1; CDR3nt: TGCGCCAGCAGCCCAAGTACGTTTTCCTACGAGCAGTACTTC; CDR3aa: CASSPSTFSYEQYF
abundance: many; d_gene: .; j_gene: TRBJ2-3; v_gene: TRBV5-1; CDR3nt: TGCGCCAGCAGCCAACTCATACCGGGACGGAGGCGGAATACGCAGTATTTT; CDR3aa: CASSQLIPGRRRNTQYF
abundance: .; d_gene: .; j_gene: TRBJ2-1; v_gene: TRBV10-3; CDR3nt: TGTGCCACCAGTCAAGACACCTACAATGAGCAGTTCTTC; CDR3aa: CATSQDTYNEQFF
abundance: .; d_gene: .; j_gene: TRBJ1-5; v_gene: TRBV20-1; CDR3nt: TGCAGTGTTCGATCAAAGACCGATCAGCCCCAGCATTTT; CDR3aa: CSVRSKTDQPQHF
abundance: .; d_gene: .; j_gene: TRBJ2-3; v_gene: TRBV6-4; CDR3nt: TGTGCCAGCAGTGAAGACGGATTCACAGATACGCAGTATTTT; CDR3aa: CASSEDGFTDTQYF
abundance: many; d_gene: TRBD2; j_gene: TRBJ2-5; v_gene: TRBV4-1; CDR3nt: TGCGCCAGCAGCTACAGCACTAGCGCCCAAGAGACCCAGTACTTC; CDR3aa: CASSYSTSAQETQYF
abundance: many; d_gene: .; j_gene: TRBJ1-1; v_gene: TRBV7-9; CDR3nt: TGTGCCAGCAGCTTCGGACCGTTTCTCATGAACACTGAAGCTTTCTTT; CDR3aa: CASSFGPFLMNTEAFF
abundance: .; d_gene: TRBD1; j_gene: TRBJ2-5; v_gene: TRBV6-1; CDR3nt: TGTGCCAGCAGTTCCGGGGCAGGGGGCCTGGAGACCCAGTACTTC; CDR3aa: CASSSGAGGLETQYF
abundance: medium-sized; d_gene: .; j_gene: TRBJ2-5; v_gene: TRBV6-1; CDR3nt: TGTGCCAGCAGTGAAGAGGTCCGGTGGACCCAGTACTTC; CDR3aa: CASSEEVRWTQYF
abundance: many; d_gene: .; j_gene: TRBJ1-1; v_gene: TRBV19; CDR3nt: TGTGCCAGTAGTAGGGTCGTCATGAACACTGAAGCTTTCTTT; CDR3aa: CASSRVVMNTEAFF
abundance: .; d_gene: TRBD2; j_gene: TRBJ2-5; v_gene: TRBV27; CDR3nt: TGTGCCAGCAGTTTCCAGCGGGGGGGCCAAGAGACCCAGTACTTC; CDR3aa: CASSFQRGGQETQYF
abundance: many; d_gene: .; j_gene: TRBJ1-5; v_gene: TRBV28; CDR3nt: TGTGCCAGCAGTTTCAATCAGCCCCAGCATTTT; CDR3aa: CASSFNQPQHF
abundance: few; d_gene: .; j_gene: TRBJ2-3; v_gene: TRBV29-1; CDR3nt: TGCAGCGTTGAAGAAGGGTTAGGACAGGGGGTTCTAGCGGGGGCCGCAGATACGCAGTATTTT; CDR3aa: CSVEEGLGQGVLAGAADTQYF
abundance: few; d_gene: TRBD1; j_gene: TRBJ1-1; v_gene: TRBV29-1; CDR3nt: TGCAGCGTTTTGGCAGGGGGCGCCGGGAACACTGAAGCTTTCTTT; CDR3aa: CSVLAGGAGNTEAFF